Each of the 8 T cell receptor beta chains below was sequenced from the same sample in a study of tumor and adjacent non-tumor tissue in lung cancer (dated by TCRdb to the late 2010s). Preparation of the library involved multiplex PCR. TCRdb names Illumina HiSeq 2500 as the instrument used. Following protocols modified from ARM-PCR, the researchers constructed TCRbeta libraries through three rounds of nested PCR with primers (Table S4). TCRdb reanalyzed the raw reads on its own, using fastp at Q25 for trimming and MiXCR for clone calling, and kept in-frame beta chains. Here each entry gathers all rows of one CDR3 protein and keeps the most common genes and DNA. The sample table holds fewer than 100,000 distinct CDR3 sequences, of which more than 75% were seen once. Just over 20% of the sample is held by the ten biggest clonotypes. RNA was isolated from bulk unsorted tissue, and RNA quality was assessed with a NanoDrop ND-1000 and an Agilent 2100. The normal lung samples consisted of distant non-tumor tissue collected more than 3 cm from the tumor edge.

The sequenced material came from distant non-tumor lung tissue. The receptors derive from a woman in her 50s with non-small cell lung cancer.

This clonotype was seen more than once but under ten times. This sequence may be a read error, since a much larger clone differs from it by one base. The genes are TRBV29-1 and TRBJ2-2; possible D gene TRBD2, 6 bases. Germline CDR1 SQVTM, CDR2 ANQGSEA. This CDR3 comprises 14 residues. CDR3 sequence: CSVEGMARTGGLFF. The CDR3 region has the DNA TGCAGCGTTGAAGGGATGGCCCGCACCGGGGGGCTGTTTTTT.

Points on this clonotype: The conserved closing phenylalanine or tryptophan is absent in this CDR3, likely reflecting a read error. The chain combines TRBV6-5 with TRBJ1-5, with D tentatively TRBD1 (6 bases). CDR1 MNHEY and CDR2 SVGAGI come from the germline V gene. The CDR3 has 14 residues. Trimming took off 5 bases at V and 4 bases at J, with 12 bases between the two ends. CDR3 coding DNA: TGTGCCAGCAGTATGACAGGAGGAAATCAGCCCCAGCATTCT. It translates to CASSMTGGNQPQHS.

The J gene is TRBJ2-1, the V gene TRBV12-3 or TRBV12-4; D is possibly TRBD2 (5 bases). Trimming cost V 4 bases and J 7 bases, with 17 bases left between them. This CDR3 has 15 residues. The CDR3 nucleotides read TGTGCCAGCAGTTCCCCGGGGTGGGCATCTAATGAGCAGTTCTTC. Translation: CASSSPGWASNEQFF.

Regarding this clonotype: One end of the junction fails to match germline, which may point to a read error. CDR3 coding DNA: TGTACCAGCAGTTTAGGCAGGATAGGGGAGGGCTACACCTTC. It codes for CTSSLGRIGEGYTF. This chain connects TRBV12-3 or TRBV12-4 to TRBJ1-2, with D perhaps TRBD1 (5 bases). This CDR3 contains 14 residues.

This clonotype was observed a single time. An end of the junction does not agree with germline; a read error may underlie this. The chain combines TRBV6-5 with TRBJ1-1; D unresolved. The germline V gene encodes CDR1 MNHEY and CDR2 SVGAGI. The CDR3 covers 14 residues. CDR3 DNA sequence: TGTGCCATCAGTTCCGAGGCCCGCGGGTCCGAAGCTTTCTTT. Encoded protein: CAISSEARGSEAFF.

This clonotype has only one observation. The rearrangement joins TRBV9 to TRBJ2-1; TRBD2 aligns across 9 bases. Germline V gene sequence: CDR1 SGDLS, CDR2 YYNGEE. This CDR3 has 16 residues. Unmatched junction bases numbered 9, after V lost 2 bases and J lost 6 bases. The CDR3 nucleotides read TGTGCCAGCAGCGTCCAAGCGGGAGGTTTAGGCAATGAGCAGTTCTTC. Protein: CASSVQAGGLGNEQFF. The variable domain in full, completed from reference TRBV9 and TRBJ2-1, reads DSGVTQTPKHLITATGQRVTLRCSPRSGDLSVYWYQQSLDQGLQFLIQYYNGEERAKGNILERFSAQQFPDLHSELNLSSLELGDSALYFCASSVQAGGLGNEQFFGPGTRLTVL.

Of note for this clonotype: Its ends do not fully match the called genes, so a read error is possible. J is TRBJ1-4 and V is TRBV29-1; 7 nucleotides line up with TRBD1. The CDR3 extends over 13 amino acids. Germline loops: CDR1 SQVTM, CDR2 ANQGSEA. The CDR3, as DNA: TGTAGCGTCCGCCCACAGGGGCGGGAAAAACTGTTTTTT. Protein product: CSVRPQGREKLFF.

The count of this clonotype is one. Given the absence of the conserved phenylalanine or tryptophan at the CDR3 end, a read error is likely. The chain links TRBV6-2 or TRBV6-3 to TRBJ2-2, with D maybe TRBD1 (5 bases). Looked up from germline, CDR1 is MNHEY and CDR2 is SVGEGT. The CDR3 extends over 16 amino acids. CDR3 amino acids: CASSRLGHRLSGELFL. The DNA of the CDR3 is TGCGCCAGCAGTCGCCTTGGACACAGGCTATCCGGGGAGCTGTTTCTT.